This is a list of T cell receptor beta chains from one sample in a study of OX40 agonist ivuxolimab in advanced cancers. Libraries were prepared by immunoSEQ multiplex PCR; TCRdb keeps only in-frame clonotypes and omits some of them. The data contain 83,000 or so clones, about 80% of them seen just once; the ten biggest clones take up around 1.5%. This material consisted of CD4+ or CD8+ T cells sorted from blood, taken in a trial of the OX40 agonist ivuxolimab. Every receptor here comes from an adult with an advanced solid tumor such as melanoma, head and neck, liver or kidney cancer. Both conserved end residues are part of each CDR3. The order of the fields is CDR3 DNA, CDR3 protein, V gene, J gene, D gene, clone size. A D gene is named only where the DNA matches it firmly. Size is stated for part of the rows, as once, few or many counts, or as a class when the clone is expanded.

CDR3 DNA: TGTGCCAGTAGTGAGAAGGCTCGAGGCACCGGGGAGCTGTTTTTT
CDR3 protein: CASSEKARGTGELFF
V gene: TRBV19
J gene: TRBJ2-2
D gene: -
clone size: -

CDR3 DNA: TGCGCCAGCAGGACAGCGGCGGACACCATATATTTT
CDR3 protein: CASRTAADTIYF
V gene: TRBV23-1
J gene: TRBJ1-3
D gene: -
clone size: -

CDR3 DNA: TGTGCCTGGAGGGCCCAGACAGGCGGGGACACTGAAGCTTTCTTT
CDR3 protein: CAWRAQTGGDTEAFF
V gene: TRBV30
J gene: TRBJ1-1
D gene: -
clone size: few

CDR3 DNA: TGCGCCAGCAGCTTGGGGACAGGGGGCACTGAAGCTTTCTTT
CDR3 protein: CASSLGTGGTEAFF
V gene: TRBV5-1
J gene: TRBJ1-1
D gene: TRBD1
clone size: once

CDR3 DNA: TGTGCCAGCAGCTTAGGGTACAGGGATGGGGAGACCCAGTACTTC
CDR3 protein: CASSLGYRDGETQYF
V gene: TRBV11-2
J gene: TRBJ2-5
D gene: -
clone size: -

CDR3 DNA: TGTGCCAGCAGTGCGGGGATGAATCAGCCCCAGCATTTT
CDR3 protein: CASSAGMNQPQHF
V gene: TRBV28
J gene: TRBJ1-5
D gene: -
clone size: -

CDR3 DNA: TGTGCCAGTAGTCCCGATGGGGGGTCGGGACAGTACTATGGCTACACCTTC
CDR3 protein: CASSPDGGSGQYYGYTF
V gene: TRBV19
J gene: TRBJ1-2
D gene: TRBD1
clone size: -

CDR3 DNA: TGTGCCAGCAGTCGGGACAGGGGACAGGAGCAGTACTTC
CDR3 protein: CASSRDRGQEQYF
V gene: TRBV28
J gene: TRBJ2-7
D gene: TRBD1
clone size: -

CDR3 DNA: TGTGCCAGCAGCCCCCCAACAGGAAACTATGGCTACACCTTC
CDR3 protein: CASSPPTGNYGYTF
V gene: TRBV28
J gene: TRBJ1-2
D gene: -
clone size: once

CDR3 DNA: TGTGCCAGCAGCTTGGATCCAGGGGGTACCTACGAGCAGTACTTC
CDR3 protein: CASSLDPGGTYEQYF
V gene: TRBV5-6
J gene: TRBJ2-7
D gene: TRBD1
clone size: -

CDR3 DNA: TGTGCCAGCAGTGAAGGCCTGGACAGTGGCTACACCTTC
CDR3 protein: CASSEGLDSGYTF
V gene: TRBV2
J gene: TRBJ1-2
D gene: -
clone size: -

CDR3 DNA: TGTGCCAGCAGCTCTAAGGGCCAGAGGAATGAAAAACTGTTTTTT
CDR3 protein: CASSSKGQRNEKLFF
V gene: TRBV5-6
J gene: TRBJ1-4
D gene: -
clone size: once

CDR3 DNA: TGTGCCAGCAGCGGAGTAGGGGCTGCGGAGACCCAGTACTTC
CDR3 protein: CASSGVGAAETQYF
V gene: TRBV9
J gene: TRBJ2-5
D gene: -
clone size: -